This record covers a single T cell receptor beta chain. The antigen is unknown. Together with a sample-barcoded 5' primer, a J-beta primer mix was included in a second PCR lasting about 6 to 11 cycles. Through a template-switch adaptor with 12 random nucleotides, each cDNA molecule received a tag. From the 5' RACE reads, TCRdb called clonotypes with MiXCR, one entry per CDR3 protein. This sample has 850,000 to 1,000,000 distinct CDR3 sequences, with roughly 51% found just once. The data belong to a study of blood T cells in healthy people across ages. Trimming removed 4 bases from V and 0 bases from J, with 10 bases in between. Germline CDR1 is DFQATT and CDR2 is SNEGSKA (reference sequence). The CDR3 is 14 residues long. No fewer than 7 million PBMCs went into each sample. General study results and limits: Conclusively comparing naive with antigen-experienced cells was impossible with unsorted PBMCs. While age rose, TCR beta diversity per million T cells dropped in a roughly linear way.

The TCR comes from an older woman in good health. The sequenced sample was blood. The chain links TRBV20-1 to TRBJ2-1; no reliable D call. The CDR3 sequence: CSANPQTSYNEQFF. The CDR3 bases are TGCAGTGCTAATCCACAGACCTCCTACAATGAGCAGTTCTTC.